The 18 T cell receptor beta chains in this list originate from one sample, sequenced in a study of PD-L1 blockade in urothelial cancer. Sequencing was performed with immunoSEQ multiplex PCR; in TCRdb, only in-frame clones are kept and a portion is missing. The sample has about 36,000 clones; more than 75% are singletons. Sample time point: peripheral blood 6 weeks after treatment start. This specimen consisted of PBMCs, obtained around atezolizumab (anti-PD-L1) treatment. Receptors originate from a man aged 35 to 55 with urothelial cancer.

The chain carries TRBV28 and TRBJ1-1; 8 bases map to TRBD1. This CDR3 has 14 amino acids. J lost 9 bases, V lost 3 bases, and 9 bases had no gene match. Germline CDR1 and CDR2: MDHEN and SYDVKM. CDR3: CASSFHGTGIKAFF. The CDR3 bases are TGTGCCAGCAGTTTTCACGGGACAGGAATAAAAGCTTTCTTT.

The chain links TRBV5-1 to TRBJ2-5; D unclear. V dropped 3 bases and J dropped 3 bases, with 12 bases sitting between them. The germline gives CDR1 SGHRS, CDR2 YFSETQ. The length of the CDR3 is 14 residues. In DNA form, the CDR3 reads TGCGCCAGCAGCTCCCTAGGTCCTAAAGAGACCCAGTACTTC. Its protein is CASSSLGPKETQYF.

The V gene is TRBV19, the J gene TRBJ2-1, with 11 bases that match TRBD2. V shed 5 bases and J 8 bases; nucleotides not matched to a gene: 11. The CDR3 loop spans 16 amino acids. Germline CDR1 LNHDA, CDR2 SQIVND (reference sequence). CDR3 region: CASSHRASGRQDEQFF. In DNA, the CDR3 is TGTGCCAGTAGTCATCGGGCTAGCGGGAGGCAAGATGAGCAGTTCTTC.

V is TRBV5-1 and J is TRBJ2-5; a possible D gene is TRBD1 (6 bases). This CDR3 is 16 amino acids long. Trimming stripped 1 base from V and 1 base from J, with 14 bases between. Germline loops: CDR1 SGHRS, CDR2 YFSETQ. The CDR3 nucleotides read TGCGCCAGCAGCTTGCCAGGGGCACCTCCCCAAGAGACCCAGTACTTC. This codes for CASSLPGAPPQETQYF.

The chain is built from TRBV27 and TRBJ2-3; tentatively, D is TRBD2 (6 bases). CDR1 and CDR2 from the germline V gene are MNHEY and SMNVEV (reference sequence). This CDR3 has 19 residues. The V gene lost 1 base and the J gene lost 0 bases, with 20 bases spanning the gap. CDR3 nucleotide sequence: TGTGCCAGCAGTTTATATCTTAGCGGAGTTGGGGCAAGCACAGATACGCAGTATTTT. Translated: CASSLYLSGVGASTDTQYF.

The chain uses TRBV9 and TRBJ1-1, with 8 bases identical to TRBD1. CDR1 is SGDLS, CDR2 YYNGEE, per germline. The junction had 8 bases not matched to a gene; V was cut back by 3 bases and J by 7 bases. The CDR3 extends over 14 amino acids. CDR3 sequence: CASSAKTGVDEAFF. The CDR3 bases are TGTGCCAGCAGCGCGAAGACAGGGGTTGATGAAGCTTTCTTT.

The J gene is TRBJ1-4, the V gene TRBV6-6; 9 nucleotides line up with TRBD1. Trimming took 2 bases from V and 11 from J; bases not matched to a gene: 3. This CDR3 is 13 amino acids long. Per germline, CDR1 MNHNY and CDR2 SVGAGI (reference sequence). In DNA form, the CDR3 reads TGTGCCAGCAGTTACCGGGACAGGGTGAAACTGTTTTTT. Encoded protein: CASSYRDRVKLFF.

This chain uses TRBV6-5 with TRBJ1-5; D perhaps matches TRBD1 (5 bases). CDR1 is MNHEY and CDR2 is SVGAGI in the germline V gene. The V end was cut by 4 bases, the J end by 1 base, with 11 bases between. This CDR3 has 15 residues. CDR3 amino acids: CASSSQGGSNQPQHF. CDR3 nucleotides: TGTGCCAGCAGTTCCCAGGGAGGGAGCAATCAGCCCCAGCATTTT.

The chain joins TRBV11-3 to TRBJ2-1; 8 nucleotides match TRBD2. CDR1 is SGHNT, CDR2 YENEEA, per germline. The junction had 7 bases not matched to a gene; V was cut back by 6 bases and J by 0 bases. This CDR3 contains 16 residues. The CDR3 is CASRTSARSSYNEQFF. The CDR3 nucleotides are TGTGCCAGCAGGACTAGCGCGCGAAGCTCCTACAATGAGCAGTTCTTC.

The V call is TRBV28, the J call TRBJ2-1; D call uncertain. Trimming stripped 2 bases from V and 9 bases from J, with 8 bases between. The CDR3 length is 12 residues. From germline, CDR1 is MDHEN and CDR2 SYDVKM. The CDR3 region is CASSLRLVEQFF. The DNA for the CDR3 is TGTGCCAGCAGTTTACGGTTGGTTGAGCAGTTCTTC.

The chain carries TRBV5-1 and TRBJ1-1, with 10 bases that match TRBD1. CDR1 SGHRS and CDR2 YFSETQ come from the germline V gene. V was pared by 1 base and J by 9 bases, with 9 bases of the junction left unmatched. CDR3 length: 15 amino acids. The CDR3 DNA reads as TGCGCCAGCAGCTTGCTGGGACAGGGGAACGAACAAGCTTTCTTT. This encodes CASSLLGQGNEQAFF. Based on the CDR3 plus reference TRBV5-1 and TRBJ1-1, the full variable domain is KAGVTQTPRYLIKTRGQQVTLSCSPISGHRSVSWYQQTPGQGLQFLFEYFSETQRNKGNFPGRFSGRQFSNSRSEMNVSTLELGDSALYLCASSLLGQGNEQAFFGQGTRLTVV.

The gene calls are TRBV2 and TRBJ1-4; perhaps TRBD1 as D (5 bases). This CDR3 comprises 12 residues. Germline loops: CDR1 SNHLY, CDR2 FYNNEI. The V end was cut by 4 bases, the J end by 11 bases, with 11 bases between. The CDR3 DNA sequence: TGTGCCAGCAGTGTCGACAGACTTAAACTGTTTTTT. This sequence encodes CASSVDRLKLFF.

V and J are TRBV18 and TRBJ1-5; a possible D gene is TRBD1 (5 bases). Between the trimmed V and J ends, which lost 4 bases and 4 bases, there was a span of 14 bases. CDR1 and CDR2 from the germline V gene are KGHSH and LQKENI. CDR3 length equals 15 residues. CDR3 coding DNA: TGTGCCAGCTCACAGGAGGGGCAGAAGAATCAGCCCCAGCATTTT. Translating it yields CASSQEGQKNQPQHF.

The chain joins TRBV5-1 to TRBJ2-3, with D tentatively TRBD2 (5 bases). Germline lookup yields CDR1 SGHRS and CDR2 YFSETQ. V shed 3 bases and J shed 0 bases, with 17 bases lying between them. The CDR3 runs 17 residues. In nucleotides, the CDR3 is TGCGCCAGCAGCTCTGGCAGCGGCGGAACTAGCACAGATACGCAGTATTTT. It codes for CASSSGSGGTSTDTQYF.

This clone showed up just a few times. V and J are TRBV28 and TRBJ1-1; D ambiguous. Germline CDR1 MDHEN, CDR2 SYDVKM. This CDR3 region has 12 residues. V gave up 7 bases and J gave up 2 bases, with 8 bases separating them. The CDR3 DNA follows: TGTGCCAGCAAGCGGGCTAACACTGAAGCTTTCTTT. Amino acid sequence: CASKRANTEAFF.

The chain carries TRBV27 and TRBJ1-1, with D possibly matching TRBD1 (5 bases). The germline V and J ends were trimmed by 3 bases and 5 bases, with 19 bases remaining between them. The CDR3 loop spans 16 amino acids. Germline V gene data show CDR1 as MNHEY and CDR2 as SMNVEV (reference sequence). CDR3 nucleotides: TGTGCCAGCAGTTTGTGGGCAGGGCCCCTCCGAACTGAAGCTTTCTTT. Translated: CASSLWAGPLRTEAFF.

The J gene is TRBJ2-7, the V gene TRBV2; tentative D call: TRBD2 (5 bases). Germline V gene data show CDR1 as SNHLY and CDR2 as FYNNEI. The V end was cut by 4 bases, the J end by 7 bases, with 11 bases between. This CDR3 has 12 residues. The CDR3 here is CASSGGSGEQYF. CDR3 nucleotide sequence: TGTGCCAGCAGTGGCGGGTCGGGGGAGCAGTACTTC.

This rearrangement joins TRBV27 to TRBJ2-1; 8 bases line up with TRBD1. V lost 4 bases to trimming and J lost 14 bases; unmatched junction nucleotides: 7. CDR3 length: 12 residues. Germline CDR1 is MNHEY and CDR2 is SMNVEV (reference sequence). This CDR3 reads CASSSSGGREFF. Here the CDR3 DNA reads TGTGCCAGCAGTTCCTCAGGGGGCCGTGAGTTCTTC.